This T cell receptor (beta chain) stems from a study of T-cell memory formation after mild COVID-19 (TCRdb year 2021). In the study overall: Most TCR sequence clusters were specific to one of the two donors. The cohort was made up of two young adult volunteers, one female and one male, who were previously healthy. In a couple of donors, T-cell clones that expanded and contracted after mild COVID-19 were tracked by sequencing TCRalpha and TCRbeta repertoires over time. The research as a whole found: Balanced CD4/CD8 phenotypes were observed for clones contracting from day 15 to 85, whereas a bias towards CD4+ was observed for a second wave of clones expanding from day 15 to 37. Contracting CD4+ clones were located mainly in the CM and EM memory subsets, whereas CD8+ clones were found to be enriched in EMRA. The detection of some responding clones in pre-infection memory suggests that pre-existing cross-reactive memory T cells joined the SARS-CoV-2 response. Whether the second-wave clones peaking on day 37 were SARS-CoV-2 specific was not confirmed. The study covered only two mild cases, and larger cohorts including severe cases with pre-infection samples were considered necessary.

Details on this clonotype: There is no known antigen for this receptor. No much larger clonotype is one base removed from it; base qualities were not supplied.

Here V drops 3 bases and J drops 9 bases, and the junction holds 20 bases not matched to any gene. Taken from cysteine to phenylalanine, the CDR3 has 17 residues. CDR3 DNA only is kept here, 51 bases in frame from base 1. Ficoll-Paque density gradient centrifugation was the method used to isolate PBMCs. The instrument given in TCRdb is Illumina NovaSeq 6000. TCRalpha and TCRbeta cDNA libraries were built by 5'RACE with constant-segment primers, adding sample barcodes and unique molecular identifiers. Trizol reagent was used to extract RNA from every sample. Library amplification was performed in two PCR steps, and a second sample barcode and Illumina TruSeq adapters were introduced in the second step. Sequencing of the libraries was done on an Illumina NovaSeq, producing 2 x 150 bp paired-end reads. The source study handled its data this way. With migec v1.2.7, reads were demultiplexed and then collapsed into UMI-guided consensus sequences. Using mixcr v2.1.11, UMI consensuses were aligned to TRA and TRB V and J templates and then assembled into clonotypes. A clonotype was counted as expanded or contracted only when both edgeR and NoisET called the clonotype significant, with the noise models trained on biological replicates. For edgeR calls, the thresholds were a false discovery rate-adjusted p below 0.01 and a log2 fold-change of 1. As an exploratory analysis of dynamics, max-normalized trajectories of the 1000 most abundant clonotypes were examined with PCA combined with hierarchical clustering. Each responding clone was given a CD4 or CD8 phenotype based on the CD4+ and CD8+ repertoires, which had been sequenced separately. Using fastp at Q25 and MiXCR, TCRdb reprocessed the public reads and kept productive beta chains. A single entry per CDR3 protein holds the most common genes and DNA from its merged rows. TCRdb, not the authors, supplied the V and J calls. The sample yields 400,000 or so distinct CDR3 sequences; around 20% were counted once. Of the sample, around 9.2% falls within the top ten clones.

This TCR came from an adult woman who had mild COVID-19 (a few samples of this study predate the infection). The sample titles of this study are shuffled in the database, so cell type and time point are left out; the donor was told from shared clones. Sequencing was carried out using PBMCs or a T cell subset sorted from them (not recorded which). The rearrangement combines TRBV12-3 or TRBV12-4 with TRBJ2-7; TRBD1 aligns with 7 central bases. CDR3 loop: CASSFHLRDSRRSVQYF. The DNA sequence reads TGTGCCAGCAGTTTTCACCTCCGGGACAGCAGACGGTCTGTGCAGTACTTC.